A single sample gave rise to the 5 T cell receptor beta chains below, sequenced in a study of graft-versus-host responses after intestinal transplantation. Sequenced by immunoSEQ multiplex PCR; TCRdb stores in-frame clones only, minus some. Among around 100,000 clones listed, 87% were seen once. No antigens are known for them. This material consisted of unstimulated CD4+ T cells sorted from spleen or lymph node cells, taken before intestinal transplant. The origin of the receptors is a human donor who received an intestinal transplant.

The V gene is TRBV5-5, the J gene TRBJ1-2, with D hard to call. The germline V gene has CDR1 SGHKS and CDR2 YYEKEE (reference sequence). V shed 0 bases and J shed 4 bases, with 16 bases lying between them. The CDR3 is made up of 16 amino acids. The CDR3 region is CASSLAGYPVGYGYTF. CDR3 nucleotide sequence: TGTGCCAGCAGCTTGGCTGGCTACCCGGTCGGCTATGGCTACACCTTC.

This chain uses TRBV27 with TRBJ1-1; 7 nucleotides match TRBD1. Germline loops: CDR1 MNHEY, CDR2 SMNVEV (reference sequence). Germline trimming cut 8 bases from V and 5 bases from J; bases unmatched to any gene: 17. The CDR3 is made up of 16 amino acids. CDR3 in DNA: TGTGCCAGCTCCCGGGGAGGGGGCTTCTTTGGGACTGAAGCTTTCTTT. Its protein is CASSRGGGFFGTEAFF.

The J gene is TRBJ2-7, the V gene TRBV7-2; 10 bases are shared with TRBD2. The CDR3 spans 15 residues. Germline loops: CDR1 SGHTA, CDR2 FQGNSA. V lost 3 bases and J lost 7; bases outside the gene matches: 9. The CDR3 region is CASSFLAGVAVEQYF. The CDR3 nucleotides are TGTGCCAGCAGCTTCCTAGCGGGAGTTGCGGTAGAGCAGTACTTC.

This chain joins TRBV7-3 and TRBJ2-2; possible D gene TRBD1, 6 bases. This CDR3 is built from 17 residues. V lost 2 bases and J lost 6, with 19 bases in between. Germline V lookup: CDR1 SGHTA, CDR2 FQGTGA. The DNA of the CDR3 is TGTGCCAGCAGCTTATACCGGGACACCATCGGGGCCGGGGAGCTGTTTTTT. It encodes CASSLYRDTIGAGELFF.

CDR3 sequence: CASSEAPGTLTTKQYF. CDR3 nucleotides: TGTGCCAGCAGTGAAGCTCCGGGGACCTTGACTACCAAGCAGTACTTC. The V gene is TRBV6-1, the J gene TRBJ2-7; either TRBD1 or TRBD2 may supply D (5 bases each). The CDR3 totals 16 residues. Per the germline V gene, CDR1 is MNHNS and CDR2 is SASEGT. Trimming removed 0 bases at V and 8 bases at J, with 20 bases between.